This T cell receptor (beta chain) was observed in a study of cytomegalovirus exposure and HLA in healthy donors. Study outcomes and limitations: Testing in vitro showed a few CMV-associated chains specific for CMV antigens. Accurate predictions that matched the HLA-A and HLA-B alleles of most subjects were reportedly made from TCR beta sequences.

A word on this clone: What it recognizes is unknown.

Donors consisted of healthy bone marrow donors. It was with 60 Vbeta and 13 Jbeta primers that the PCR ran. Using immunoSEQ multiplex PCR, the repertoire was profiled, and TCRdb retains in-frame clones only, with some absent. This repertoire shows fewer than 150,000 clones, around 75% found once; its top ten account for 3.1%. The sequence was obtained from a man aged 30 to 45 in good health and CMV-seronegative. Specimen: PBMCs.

In nucleotides, the CDR3 is TGCGCCAGCACCGACAGGGCCGGTTCACCCCTCCACTTT. It translates to CASTDRAGSPLHF. The chain combines TRBV5-1 with TRBJ1-6, with 7 nucleotides matching TRBD1. CDR1 and CDR2 (germline): SGHRS, YFSETQ. This CDR3 contains 13 residues. The trim removed 6 bases at V and 9 bases at J, leaving 6 bases unmatched. The variable domain in full, completed from reference TRBV5-1 and TRBJ1-6, reads KAGVTQTPRYLIKTRGQQVTLSCSPISGHRSVSWYQQTPGQGLQFLFEYFSETQRNKGNFPGRFSGRQFSNSRSEMNVSTLELGDSALYLCASTDRAGSPLHFGNGTRLTVT.